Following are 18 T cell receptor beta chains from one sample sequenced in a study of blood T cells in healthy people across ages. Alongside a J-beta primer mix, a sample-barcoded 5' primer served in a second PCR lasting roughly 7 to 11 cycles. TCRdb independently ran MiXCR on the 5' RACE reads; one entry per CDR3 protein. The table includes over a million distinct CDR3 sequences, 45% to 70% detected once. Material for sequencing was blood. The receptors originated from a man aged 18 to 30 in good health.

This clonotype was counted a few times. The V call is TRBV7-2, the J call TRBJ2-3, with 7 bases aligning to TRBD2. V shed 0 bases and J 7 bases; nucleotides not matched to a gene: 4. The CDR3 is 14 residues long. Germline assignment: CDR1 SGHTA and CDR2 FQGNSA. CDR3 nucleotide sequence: TGTGCCAGCAGCTTAGCGGGGAGGGGAAATACGCAGTATTTT. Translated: CASSLAGRGNTQYF.

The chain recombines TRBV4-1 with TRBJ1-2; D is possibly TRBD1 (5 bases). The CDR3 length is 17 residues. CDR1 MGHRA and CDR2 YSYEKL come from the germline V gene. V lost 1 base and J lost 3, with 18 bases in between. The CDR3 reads CASSQVPGTNLDYGYTF. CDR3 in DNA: TGCGCCAGCAGCCAAGTTCCTGGGACCAACCTCGACTATGGCTACACCTTC.

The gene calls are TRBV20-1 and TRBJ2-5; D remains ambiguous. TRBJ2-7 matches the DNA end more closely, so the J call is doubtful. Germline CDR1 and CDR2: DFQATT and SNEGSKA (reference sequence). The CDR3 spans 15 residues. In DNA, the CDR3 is TGCAGTGCTAGAGATCAGACCGGAAACGGCTACGAGCAGTACTTC. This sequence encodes CSARDQTGNGYEQYF.

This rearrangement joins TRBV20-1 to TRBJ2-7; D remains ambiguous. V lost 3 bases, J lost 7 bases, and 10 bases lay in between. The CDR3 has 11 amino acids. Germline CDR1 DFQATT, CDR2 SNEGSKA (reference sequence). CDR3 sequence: CSASLGSEQYF. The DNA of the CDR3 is TGCAGTGCTAGTTTGGGGTCTGAGCAGTACTTC.

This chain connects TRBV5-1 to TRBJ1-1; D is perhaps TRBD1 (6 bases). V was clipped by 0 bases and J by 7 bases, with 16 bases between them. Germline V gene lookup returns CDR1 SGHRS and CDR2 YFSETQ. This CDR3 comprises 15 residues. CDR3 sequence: CASSLEPGTPNEAFF. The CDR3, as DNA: TGCGCCAGCAGCTTGGAACCCGGGACACCGAATGAAGCTTTCTTT.

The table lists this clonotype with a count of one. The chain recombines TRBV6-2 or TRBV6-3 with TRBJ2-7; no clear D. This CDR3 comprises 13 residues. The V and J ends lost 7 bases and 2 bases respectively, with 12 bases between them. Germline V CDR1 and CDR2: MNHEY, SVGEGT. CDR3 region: CASTSAGPYEQYF. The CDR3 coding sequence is TGTGCCAGCACGTCGGCCGGACCCTACGAGCAGTACTTC.

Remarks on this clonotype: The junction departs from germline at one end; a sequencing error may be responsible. CDR3 residues: CGVERGIAGTGSPSNYGYTF. Here the CDR3 DNA reads TGCGGCGTTGAAAGGGGTATCGCCGGGACAGGAAGCCCCTCTAACTATGGCTACACCTTC. The chain employs TRBV29-1 and TRBJ1-2, with TRBD1 matching over 8 bases. The CDR3 totals 20 residues. Germline-derived CDR1 and CDR2 are SQVTM and ANQGSEA.

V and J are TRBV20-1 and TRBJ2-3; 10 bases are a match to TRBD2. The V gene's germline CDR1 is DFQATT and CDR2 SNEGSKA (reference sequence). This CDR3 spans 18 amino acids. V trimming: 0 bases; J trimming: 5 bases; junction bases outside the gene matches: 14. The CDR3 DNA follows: TGCAGTGCTAGAGATGCAATAGCGGGGGGCTCTCGCGTAGATACGCAGTATTTT. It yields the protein CSARDAIAGGSRVDTQYF.

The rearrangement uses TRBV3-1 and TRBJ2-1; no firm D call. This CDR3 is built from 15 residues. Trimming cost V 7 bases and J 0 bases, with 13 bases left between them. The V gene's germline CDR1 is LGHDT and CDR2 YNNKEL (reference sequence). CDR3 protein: CASTHVPSSYNEQFF. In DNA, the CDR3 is TGTGCCAGCACCCATGTTCCAAGCTCCTACAATGAGCAGTTCTTC.

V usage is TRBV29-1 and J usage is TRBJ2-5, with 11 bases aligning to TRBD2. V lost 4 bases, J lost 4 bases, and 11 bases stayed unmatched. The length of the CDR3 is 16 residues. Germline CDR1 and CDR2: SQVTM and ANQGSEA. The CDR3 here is CSVVWMATSGRETQYF. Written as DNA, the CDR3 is TGCAGCGTTGTTTGGATGGCCACTAGCGGGAGAGAGACCCAGTACTTC.

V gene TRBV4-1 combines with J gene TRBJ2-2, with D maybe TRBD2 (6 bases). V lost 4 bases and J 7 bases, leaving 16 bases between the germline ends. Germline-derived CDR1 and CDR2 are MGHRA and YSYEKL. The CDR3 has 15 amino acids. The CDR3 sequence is CASSPLGGGNGELFF. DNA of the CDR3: TGCGCCAGCAGCCCCTTGGGGGGAGGAAACGGGGAGCTGTTTTTT.

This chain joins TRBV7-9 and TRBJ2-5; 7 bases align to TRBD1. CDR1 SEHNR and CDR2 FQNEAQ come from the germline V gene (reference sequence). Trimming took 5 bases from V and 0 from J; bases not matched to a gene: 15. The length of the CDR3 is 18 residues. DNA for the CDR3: TGTGCCAGCAGCCCTTTTACAACAGGGGCTCGCTACCAAGAGACCCAGTACTTC. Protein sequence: CASSPFTTGARYQETQYF.

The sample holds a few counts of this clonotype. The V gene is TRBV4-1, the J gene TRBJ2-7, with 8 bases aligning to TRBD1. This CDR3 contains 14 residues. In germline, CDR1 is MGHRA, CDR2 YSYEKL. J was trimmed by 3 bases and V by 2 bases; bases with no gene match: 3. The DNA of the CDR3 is TGCGCCAGCAGCCAACAACAGGGGGACTACGAGCAGTACTTC. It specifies CASSQQQGDYEQYF.

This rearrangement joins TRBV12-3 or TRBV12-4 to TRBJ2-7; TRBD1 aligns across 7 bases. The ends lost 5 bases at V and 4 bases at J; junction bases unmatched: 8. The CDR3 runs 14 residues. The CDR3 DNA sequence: TGTGCCAGCAGTACCGGGACAGTGAGTTACGAGCAGTACTTC. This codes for CASSTGTVSYEQYF.

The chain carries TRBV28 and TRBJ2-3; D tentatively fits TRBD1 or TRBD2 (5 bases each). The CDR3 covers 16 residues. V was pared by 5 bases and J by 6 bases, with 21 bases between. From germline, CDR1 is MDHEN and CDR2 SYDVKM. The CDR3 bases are TGTGCCAGCAGTGCCCCAAGGGGAGCCCTAGGCGATACGCAGTATTTT. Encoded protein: CASSAPRGALGDTQYF.

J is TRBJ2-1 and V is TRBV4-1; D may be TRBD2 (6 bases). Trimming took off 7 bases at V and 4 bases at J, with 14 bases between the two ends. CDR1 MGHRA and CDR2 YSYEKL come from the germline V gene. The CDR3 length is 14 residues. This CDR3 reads CASTLRGGYNEQFF. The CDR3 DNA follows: TGCGCCAGCACCCTTAGGGGAGGTTACAATGAGCAGTTCTTC.

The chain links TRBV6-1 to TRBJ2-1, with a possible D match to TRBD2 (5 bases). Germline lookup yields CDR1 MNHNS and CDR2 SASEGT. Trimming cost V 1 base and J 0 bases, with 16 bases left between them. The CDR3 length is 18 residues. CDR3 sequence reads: CASSEEMDLGSSYNEQFF. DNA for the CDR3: TGTGCCAGCAGTGAAGAAATGGATCTGGGGAGCTCCTACAATGAGCAGTTCTTC.

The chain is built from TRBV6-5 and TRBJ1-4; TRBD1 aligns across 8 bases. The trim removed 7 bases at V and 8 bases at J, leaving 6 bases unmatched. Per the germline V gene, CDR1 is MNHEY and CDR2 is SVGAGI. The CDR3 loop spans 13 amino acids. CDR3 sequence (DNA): TGTGCCAGCAAACAGGGGGTCCTGGAAAAACTGTTTTTT. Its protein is CASKQGVLEKLFF.